This T cell receptor beta chain was retrieved from a study of cytomegalovirus exposure and HLA in healthy donors. Overall study findings and caveats: Data from an earlier analysis indicated that most TCR beta V segments were productive either about 90% or about 30% of the time. V segments that were indistinguishable, TRBV6-2 and TRBV6-3 among them, were omitted from analysis.

Primers for the PCR totalled 60 Vbeta and 13 Jbeta. Profiling relied on immunoSEQ multiplex PCR, and the TCRdb table lists in-frame clones only, not all of them. The table includes under 200,000 clones, 75% to 90% detected once. To note about this clone: Its target is not known.

Germline V gene sequence: CDR1 LNHNV, CDR2 YYDKDF (reference sequence). Trimming removed 5 bases from V and 3 bases from J; junction bases left unmatched: 4. This CDR3 comprises 15 residues. This receptor was taken from a man between 18 and 35 years old in good health and CMV-seropositive. The V call is TRBV15, the J call TRBJ2-1, with 10 bases matching TRBD1. Material for sequencing was PBMCs. The CDR3 DNA sequence: TGTGCCACCAGCTCCGGGGACAGGGGCTACAATGAGCAGTTCTTC. Protein: CATSSGDRGYNEQFF.